The entry below describes one T cell receptor beta chain. Germline and junction disagree at one end, which may indicate a read error. The sample originates from a study of shared clonotypes between healthy human individuals. Overall study: Each donor's CD4 naive and CD4 memory cells filled three plates apiece, CD8 naive two, and CD8 memory one.

Germline assignment: CDR1 SGHTA and CDR2 FQGNSA. CDR3 length: 15 residues. The study ran the assay at deep level. Repertoires were generated with immunoSEQ multiplex PCR, while TCRdb's copy carries only in-frame clones and drops some. The data contain approximately 640,000 clones, around 91% of them seen just once; the ten biggest clones take up less than 40%. The sample consisted of memory CD8+ T cells from PBMCs. The subset denotes: CD45RO+ cells pooled with CCR7-negative TemRA cells. The chain links TRBV7-2 to TRBJ2-4, with TRBD2 as a possible D gene (5 bases). The receptor was isolated from a man between 18 and 29 years old in good health. Some clones in this sample may be carry-over from other donors' samples. This chain's CDR3 is CASSVAFTAGNIQYF. CDR3 sequence (DNA): TGTGCCAGCAGCGTAGCGTTCACAGCCGGGAACATTCAGTACTTC.